Given below is one TCR beta chain in context. Clones were read by immunoSEQ multiplex PCR, and TCRdb kept only the in-frame ones, dropping some. The sample holds roughly 55,000 clones, over 75% seen once. The data were taken from a study of control samples from healthy donors and cancer patients. Looked up from germline, CDR1 is MNHEY and CDR2 is SVGEGT. This CDR3 has 14 residues. V dropped 4 bases and J dropped 4; count of bases not matched to a gene: 6. This clonotype was obtained from a man aged 50 to 60 in good health. What was sequenced was blood. This chain uses TRBV6-2 or TRBV6-3 with TRBJ1-1, with 7 bases aligning to TRBD1. The CDR3 sequence is CASSWVGGGTEAFF. As DNA, the CDR3 is TGTGCCAGCAGTTGGGTAGGGGGCGGCACTGAAGCTTTCTTT.